This T cell receptor (beta chain) was sequenced for a study of neoadjuvant anti-PD-1 for oral cavity cancer. About the research overall: Around day 43, patients without progression received a fourth nivolumab dose before surgery.

Patients had HPV-negative, locally advanced oral cavity squamous cell carcinoma. PBMC libraries mostly used 400 to 550 ng of input genomic DNA, with six replicates per sample. Assay: immunoSEQ multiplex PCR; the TCRdb copy retains only in-frame clones and omits some. The data show roughly 60,000 clones, roughly three quarters seen once. Study results and limitations: Non-responders to neoadjuvant nivolumab had significantly more clonal PBMC T cells than responders.

This clone was detected a few times. Its antigen remains unknown. The V and J ends lost 2 bases and 4 bases, in that order; junction bases with no gene match: 7. Germline V gene sequence: CDR1 SGDLS, CDR2 YYNGEE. The CDR3 consists of 17 residues. This sequence joins TRBV9 and TRBJ2-1, with TRBD2 matching over 12 bases. The source material was PBMCs, sampled before nivolumab (anti-PD-1) treatment. The receptor was derived from a person aged 35-79 years with oral cavity squamous cell carcinoma. The CDR3: CASSVLAGGPEYNEQFF. The CDR3 DNA reads as TGTGCCAGCAGCGTTCTAGCGGGGGGGCCTGAGTACAATGAGCAGTTCTTC.